These T cell receptor beta chains were read from a single sample in a study of blood T cell repertoires in COVID-19. Repertoires were generated with immunoSEQ multiplex PCR, while TCRdb's copy carries only in-frame clones and drops some. Counted here are 200,000 to 250,000 clones, 70% to 90% occurring once; the ten biggest clones make up roughly 10%. Input material: peripheral blood. The source of these receptors is a woman aged 50 to 65 with COVID-19, enrolled during active disease. Each CDR3 is given with its conserved first and last residue. A D gene is named only where the DNA matches it firmly.

V: TRBV4-1; D: TRBD1; CDR3: CASSQGSRGPTEAFF
V: TRBV9; D: -; CDR3: CASSPGTASRGDTQYF
V: TRBV24-1; D: TRBD1; CDR3: CATSDGTGRGNPEAFF
V: TRBV2; D: TRBD1; CDR3: CASSPGTGLYNSPLHF
V: TRBV4-1; D: -; CDR3: CASSAVGRKGTPLHF
V: TRBV7-9; D: -; CDR3: CASSPSGNSNSPLHF
V: TRBV2; D: -; CDR3: CASSDSRRNIQYF
V: TRBV6-2/TRBV6-3; D: -; CDR3: CASSYSATGSGGTQYF
V: TRBV5-1; D: -; CDR3: CASSLPDRSREAFF
V: TRBV13; D: -; CDR3: CASSPISGLSTGELFF
V: TRBV15; D: -; CDR3: CATGEGGEQYF
V: TRBV19; D: -; CDR3: CATSSADTQYF
V: TRBV6-6; D: TRBD1; CDR3: CASSTGQGSQRSEAFF
V: TRBV9; D: -; CDR3: CASSGGRVNEQFF
V: TRBV6-4; D: TRBD2; CDR3: CASTQGTSGGPSSYNEQFF
V: TRBV7-9; D: TRBD1; CDR3: CASSRGQGPGPQHF
V: TRBV28; D: TRBD1; CDR3: CASSLPGGGYTF
V: TRBV5-1; D: -; CDR3: CASARDSYEQYF
V: TRBV6-5; D: -; CDR3: CASSDSRYGYTF
V: TRBV6-6; D: -; CDR3: CASNPDSGGNYGYTF
V: TRBV30; D: -; CDR3: CAWTPQGFATNEKLFF
V: TRBV2; D: TRBD2; CDR3: CANRRLAGAPSTDTQYF
V: TRBV2; D: -; CDR3: CASSDLFGRGTYEQYF
V: TRBV29-1; D: TRBD1; CDR3: CSCTPGQGISTEAFF
V: TRBV29-1; D: TRBD2; CDR3: CSVELAGAPSEETQYF
V: TRBV27; D: -; CDR3: CASTPIWAPQETQYF
V: TRBV5-4; D: TRBD1; CDR3: CASSPHRTGGRGYGYTF
V: TRBV14; D: -; CDR3: CASSQAQTVYNEQFF
V: TRBV19; D: TRBD1; CDR3: CASSDRGRNEKLFF
V: TRBV2; D: TRBD1; CDR3: CASSESGQVKGEQFF
V: TRBV7-2; D: -; CDR3: CASSLAITSTDTQYF
V: TRBV6-2/TRBV6-3; D: -; CDR3: CASSYEEDGYTF
V: TRBV12-2; D: -; CDR3: CASRLRTSGASTDTQYF
V: TRBV7-2; D: -; CDR3: CASSFTRNTEAFF
V: TRBV10-3; D: TRBD1; CDR3: CAIREGQGQETQYF
V: TRBV5-4; D: TRBD2; CDR3: CASSLAGGGTGELFF
V: TRBV7-2; D: -; CDR3: CASSLVGGERSPLHF
V: TRBV4-3; D: TRBD1; CDR3: CASSHETGIENIQYF
V: TRBV9; D: TRBD1; CDR3: CASSVTSLTGDPVQPQHF
V: TRBV28; D: -; CDR3: CASIAVGRSSYEQYF
V: TRBV19; D: -; CDR3: CASSKVRGATDTQYF
V: TRBV18; D: -; CDR3: CASSPRGANEKLFF
V: TRBV6-1; D: -; CDR3: CASSEIGGSSSYNEQFF
V: TRBV18; D: -; CDR3: CASSPRLMNTEAFF
V: TRBV6-5; D: -; CDR3: CASSPTRTSTDTQYF
V: TRBV4-1; D: TRBD1; CDR3: CASRMTGEETQYF
V: TRBV3-1/TRBV3-2; D: -; CDR3: CASSQDRGQPQHF
V: TRBV6-4; D: -; CDR3: CASTPGTSGPDTQYF
V: TRBV5-4; D: TRBD1; CDR3: CASSAGQGSPGNTIYF
V: TRBV2; D: TRBD1; CDR3: CASNLDRGGEAFF
V: TRBV11-2; D: -; CDR3: CASSSPVPSGEQYF
V: TRBV5-6; D: TRBD1; CDR3: CASSFYRGNEQFF
V: TRBV19; D: -; CDR3: CASSISSTASYEQYF
V: TRBV28; D: TRBD1; CDR3: CASILGQGVWYTEAFF
V: TRBV2; D: -; CDR3: CASSLDRNNEQFF
V: TRBV7-9; D: TRBD1; CDR3: CASSPTTGGNTEAFF
V: TRBV29-1; D: TRBD1; CDR3: CSVDGTAQETQYF
V: TRBV30; D: TRBD1; CDR3: CAWSATGHGYTF